This entry lists 21 T cell receptor beta chains sequenced from one sample in a study of blood T cell repertoires in COVID-19. This table comes from immunoSEQ multiplex PCR, and its TCRdb copy is limited to in-frame clones, with some not included. In the table there are some 240,000 clones, 90% of which are singletons. The sequenced material came from peripheral blood. Source of these receptors: an older woman with COVID-19, enrolled during active disease.

The rearrangement uses TRBV12-3 or TRBV12-4 and TRBJ2-2, with no clear D. CDR3 length: 12 residues. V was pared by 5 bases and J by 4 bases, with 5 bases between. DNA for the CDR3: TGTGCCAGCAGTCGAGTCACCGGGGAGCTGTTTTTT. Translation gives CASSRVTGELFF.

The chain combines TRBV6-5 with TRBJ1-4; TRBD1 agrees at 7 bases. The CDR3 loop spans 12 amino acids. Germline loops: CDR1 MNHEY, CDR2 SVGAGI. Germline trimming cut 5 bases from V and 7 bases from J; bases unmatched to any gene: 1. This CDR3 reads CASSRGREKLFF. The DNA of the CDR3 is TGTGCCAGCAGTAGGGGGCGTGAAAAACTGTTTTTT.

A few counts support this clone. The CDR3 here is CASGRGINQPQHF. The CDR3 bases are TGTGCCAGTGGCAGGGGAATTAATCAGCCCCAGCATTTT. This chain connects TRBV19 to TRBJ1-5, with D perhaps matching TRBD1 (6 bases). Trimming removed 8 bases at V and 4 bases at J, with 12 bases between. This CDR3 contains 13 residues. The V gene's germline CDR1 is LNHDA and CDR2 SQIVND (reference sequence).

The rearrangement links TRBV4-3 to TRBJ2-2; the D gene is possibly TRBD1 (6 bases). The V gene lost 3 bases and the J gene lost 7 bases, with 15 bases spanning the gap. Germline V gene data show CDR1 as LGHNA and CDR2 as YSLEER. The CDR3 is 15 residues long. This chain's CDR3 is CASSHGTGIGGELFF. Here the CDR3 DNA reads TGCGCCAGCAGCCACGGAACAGGGATAGGCGGGGAGCTGTTTTTT.

The chain links TRBV16 to TRBJ1-4; D is perhaps TRBD1 (5 bases). Between the trimmed V and J ends, which lost 5 bases and 0 bases, there was a span of 10 bases. This CDR3 is built from 15 residues. Germline CDR1 is KGHSY and CDR2 is FQNENV. CDR3 DNA sequence: TGTGCCAGCAGCAGCACAGGAACAACTAATGAAAAACTGTTTTTT. Its protein product is CASSSTGTTNEKLFF. Full variable domain (rest looked up from reference TRBV16 and TRBJ1-4): GEEVAQTPKHLVRGEGQKAKLYCAPIKGHSYVFWYQQVLKNEFKFLISFQNENVFDETGMPKERFSAKCLPNSPCSLEIQATKLEDSAVYFCASSSTGTTNEKLFFGSGTQLSVL.

This sequence joins TRBV10-1 and TRBJ1-1, with 7 bases fitting TRBD1. This CDR3 has 17 amino acids. CDR1 is WNHNN and CDR2 is SYGVQD in the germline V gene (reference sequence). The V segment lost 0 bases and the J segment 1 base; nucleotides outside the gene matches: 8. The CDR3 region is CASSESRQGWTNTEAFF. CDR3 coding DNA: TGCGCCAGCAGTGAGTCAAGACAGGGTTGGACGAACACTGAAGCTTTCTTT.

V is TRBV7-8 and J is TRBJ2-2; 8 nucleotides align to TRBD1. CDR1 is SGHVS, CDR2 FQNEAQ, per germline. The CDR3 contains 15 residues. With 5 bases clipped from V and 13 bases from J, the junction kept 15 bases outside the gene matches. The CDR3 DNA is TGTGCCAGCAGCCCGAGACAGGGGCCCCGGGGGTCGCTGTTTTTT. It yields the protein CASSPRQGPRGSLFF.

The V and J genes are TRBV6-2 or TRBV6-3 and TRBJ1-2; 7 nucleotides align to TRBD1. With 5 bases clipped from V and 3 bases from J, the junction kept 9 bases outside the gene matches. The CDR3 contains 15 residues. Germline CDR1 is MNHEY and CDR2 is SVGEGT. CDR3 bases: TGTGCCAGCAGTCGTGACGACAGGGCCGACTATGGCTACACCTTC. Translated: CASSRDDRADYGYTF.

This sequence joins TRBV5-6 and TRBJ1-2; TRBD1 might be the D (5 bases). Per germline, CDR1 SGHDT and CDR2 YYEEEE. Trimming cost V 1 base and J 5 bases, with 12 bases left between them. There are 14 residues in the CDR3. The CDR3 region is CASSLNRQPYGYTF. CDR3 in DNA: TGTGCCAGCAGCTTGAATCGACAGCCGTATGGCTACACCTTC.

The chain recombines TRBV6-6 with TRBJ1-4; no firm D call. Germline values: CDR1 MNHNY, CDR2 SVGAGI (reference sequence). The CDR3 runs to 14 residues. The germline V and J ends were trimmed by 9 bases and 1 base, with 12 bases remaining between them. The CDR3 loop reads CASFGAGTNEKLFF. CDR3 DNA: TGTGCCAGTTTTGGTGCAGGAACTAATGAAAAACTGTTTTTT.

J is TRBJ2-7 and V is TRBV2, with a possible D match to TRBD2 (5 bases). CDR1 and CDR2 from the germline V gene are SNHLY and FYNNEI. CDR3 size: 12 residues. The V end lost 4 bases, the J end lost 5 bases, and 9 bases lay between the germline ends. CDR3 in DNA: TGTGCCAGCAGTGTGGAGGTCCACGAGCAGTACTTC. Encoded protein: CASSVEVHEQYF.

The chain combines TRBV5-5 with TRBJ1-2; the match to TRBD1 covers 8 bases. Germline lookup yields CDR1 SGHKS and CDR2 YYEKEE (reference sequence). The V and J ends lost 4 bases and 3 bases, in that order; junction bases with no gene match: 2. This CDR3 spans 13 amino acids. DNA of the CDR3: TGTGCCAGCAGCCAACAGGGGGACTATGGCTACACCTTC. It specifies CASSQQGDYGYTF.

The genes are TRBV6-6 and TRBJ1-2; TRBD1 might be the D (6 bases). Germline CDR1 and CDR2: MNHNY and SVGAGI (reference sequence). The CDR3 covers 14 residues. The V gene lost 0 bases and the J gene lost 3 bases, with 8 bases spanning the gap. The CDR3 protein is CASSYSNRDYGYTF. The CDR3 DNA sequence: TGTGCCAGCAGTTACTCGAACAGGGACTATGGCTACACCTTC.

The chain carries TRBV9 and TRBJ2-3, with D maybe TRBD2 (7 bases). Trimming removed 0 bases at V and 5 bases at J, with 16 bases between. The CDR3 consists of 16 residues. Germline V CDR1 and CDR2: SGDLS, YYNGEE. CDR3 loop: CASSVGGRGGVDTQYF. The CDR3 region has the DNA TGTGCCAGCAGCGTAGGCGGTAGGGGGGGCGTAGATACGCAGTATTTT.

This rearrangement joins TRBV6-2 or TRBV6-3 to TRBJ1-3; 9 nucleotides align to TRBD1. CDR3 size: 16 residues. Germline V gene lookup returns CDR1 MNHEY and CDR2 SVGEGT. V lost 5 bases to trimming and J lost 3 bases; unmatched junction nucleotides: 8. In DNA, the CDR3 is TGTGCCAGCAGTCTTACGTCGGGACAGGGTGGAAACACCATATATTTT. Translating gives CASSLTSGQGGNTIYF.

The J gene is TRBJ1-2, the V gene TRBV13; 8 positions agree with TRBD1. Germline CDR1 reads PRHDT; CDR2 reads FYEKMQ (reference sequence). Germline trimming cut 7 bases from V and 7 bases from J; bases unmatched to any gene: 14. The CDR3 has 15 amino acids. CDR3 sequence (DNA): TGTGCCAGCACCCCCTGGGGCAGGGGGCTAGTTGGCTACACCTTC. It codes for CASTPWGRGLVGYTF.

The genes are TRBV18 and TRBJ2-7; maybe TRBD2 (6 bases). The CDR3 loop spans 14 amino acids. Trimming pared 4 bases from V and 0 bases from J, leaving 10 bases between. CDR1 is KGHSH, CDR2 LQKENI, per germline. CDR3 residues: CASSLTGDSYEQYF. The CDR3 DNA reads TGTGCCAGCTCACTCACGGGGGACTCCTACGAGCAGTACTTC.

The chain has TRBV7-2 and TRBJ2-2; a weak D match, TRBD2 (7 bases). The germline CDR1 and CDR2 sequences are SGHTA and FQGNSA. V lost 1 base to trimming and J lost 5 bases, with 14 bases between them. The CDR3 sequence is 16 residues long. CDR3 amino acids: CASSLGAGAGTGELFF. In DNA form, the CDR3 reads TGTGCCAGCAGCTTAGGGGCGGGGGCAGGTACCGGGGAGCTGTTTTTT.

The rearrangement joins TRBV7-9 to TRBJ1-1, with unresolved D. V was pared by 3 bases and J by 5 bases, with 16 bases between. Germline V gene data show CDR1 as SEHNR and CDR2 as FQNEAQ (reference sequence). This CDR3 comprises 15 residues. CDR3 protein: CASSFGIGRETEAFF. The DNA of the CDR3 is TGTGCCAGCAGCTTCGGTATAGGCCGGGAGACTGAAGCTTTCTTT.

The chain is built from TRBV2 and TRBJ2-2; TRBD2 matches at 8 bases. This CDR3 comprises 14 residues. CDR1 SNHLY and CDR2 FYNNEI come from the germline V gene. With 9 bases clipped from V and 3 bases from J, the junction kept 6 bases outside the gene matches. The DNA for the CDR3 is TGTGCCAGTACCCCGGGAGGGGACACCGGGGAGCTGTTTTTT. It encodes CASTPGGDTGELFF.

V and J are TRBV7-2 and TRBJ2-5, with 10 bases identical to TRBD2. The V gene's germline CDR1 is SGHTA and CDR2 FQGNSA. The CDR3 runs 15 residues. With 2 bases clipped from V and 1 base from J, the junction kept 1 base outside the gene matches. The CDR3 loop is CASSLLAGVQETQYF. The CDR3 DNA reads as TGTGCCAGCAGCTTACTAGCGGGAGTCCAAGAGACCCAGTACTTC.